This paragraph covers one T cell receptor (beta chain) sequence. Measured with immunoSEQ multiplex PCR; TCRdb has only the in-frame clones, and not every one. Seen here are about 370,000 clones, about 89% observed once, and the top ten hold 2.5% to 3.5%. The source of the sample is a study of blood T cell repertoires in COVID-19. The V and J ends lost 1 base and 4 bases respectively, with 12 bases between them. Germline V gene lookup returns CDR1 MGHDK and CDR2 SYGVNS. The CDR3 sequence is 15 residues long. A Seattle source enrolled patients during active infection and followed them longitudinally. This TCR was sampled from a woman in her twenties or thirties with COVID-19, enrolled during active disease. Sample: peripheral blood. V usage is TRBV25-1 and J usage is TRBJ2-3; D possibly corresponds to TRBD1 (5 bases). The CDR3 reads CASSELGREADTQYF. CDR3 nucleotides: TGTGCCAGCAGTGAATTGGGCAGGGAAGCAGATACGCAGTATTTT.